The present entry profiles one TCR beta chain with its context. The antigen is unknown. The PCR used 60 Vbeta and 13 Jbeta primers. Sequencing was performed with immunoSEQ multiplex PCR; in TCRdb, only in-frame clones are kept and a portion is missing. The data hold around 230,000 clones, with roughly 85% observed a single time. The germline V gene encodes CDR1 SGHTA and CDR2 FQGNSA. J lost 0 bases, V lost 5 bases, and 6 bases had no gene match. The CDR3 sequence is 16 residues long. This sample stems from a study of cytomegalovirus exposure and HLA in healthy donors. The study's findings and limits: Presence/absence comparisons presumed near-even sequencing depth among donors. In a later analysis, around 18,000 TCR beta sequences were associated with HLA alleles at 0.05 false discovery rate. Across HLA loci, a later analysis found differing TCR association rates, with DRB1 most and HLA-C fewest.

The V call is TRBV7-2, the J call TRBJ1-4; 7 nucleotides match TRBD1. This receptor was identified in a male donor in good health and CMV-seronegative. Sequenced sample: PBMCs. The CDR3 DNA sequence: TGTGCCAGCAGCGGACAGGCCCCCACAACTAATGAAAAACTGTTTTTT. Amino acids: CASSGQAPTTNEKLFF.